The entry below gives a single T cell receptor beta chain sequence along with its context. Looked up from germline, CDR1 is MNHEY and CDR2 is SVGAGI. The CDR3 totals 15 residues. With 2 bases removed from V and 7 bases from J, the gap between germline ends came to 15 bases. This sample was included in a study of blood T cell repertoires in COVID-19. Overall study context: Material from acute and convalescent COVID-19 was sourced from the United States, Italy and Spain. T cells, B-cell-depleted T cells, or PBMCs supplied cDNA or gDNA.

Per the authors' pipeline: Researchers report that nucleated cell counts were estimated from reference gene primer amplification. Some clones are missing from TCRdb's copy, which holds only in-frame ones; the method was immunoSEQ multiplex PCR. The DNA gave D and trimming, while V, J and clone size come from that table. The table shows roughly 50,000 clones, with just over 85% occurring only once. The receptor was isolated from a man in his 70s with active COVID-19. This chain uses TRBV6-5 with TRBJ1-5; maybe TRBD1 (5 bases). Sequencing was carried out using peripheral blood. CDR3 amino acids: CASSYRSGMGQPQHF. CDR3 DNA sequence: TGTGCCAGCAGTTACAGATCAGGGATGGGGCAGCCCCAGCATTTT.